Described below is a single T cell receptor (beta chain) sequence and its context. The antigen remains unidentified. A junction end diverges from the germline sequence, so it may reflect a read error. The sample is drawn from a study of read filtering for tumor transcriptome and immune sequencing. Germline CDR1 is SGHVS and CDR2 is FQNEAQ. This CDR3 is 15 amino acids long. From around 0.4 ug of RNA, a library with molecular barcoded alpha/delta and beta/gamma adaptors was made. TCRdb reprocessed the reads with MiXCR, giving one entry per CDR3 protein. This sample has around 41,000 distinct CDR3 sequences, with about 11% found just once. Whole-study results and caveats: Approximately 82% of IR-seq clonotypes had one read, totaling about 3.5% of reads; RNA-seq: roughly 76% and 46%. Without single-read clonotypes, shared clonotype proportions correlated more between IR-seq and RNA-seq.

The sequence came from a donor at least 40 years old with multiple myeloma. Sequencing was done on a sample of a population of CD138-negative cells sorted from bone marrow. The J gene is TRBJ1-4, the V gene TRBV7-8; no clear D. The CDR3, as DNA: TGTGCCAGCAGCCGACATGATGCAACTAATGGAAAACAGTTTTTT. Translating it yields CASSRHDATNGKQFF.